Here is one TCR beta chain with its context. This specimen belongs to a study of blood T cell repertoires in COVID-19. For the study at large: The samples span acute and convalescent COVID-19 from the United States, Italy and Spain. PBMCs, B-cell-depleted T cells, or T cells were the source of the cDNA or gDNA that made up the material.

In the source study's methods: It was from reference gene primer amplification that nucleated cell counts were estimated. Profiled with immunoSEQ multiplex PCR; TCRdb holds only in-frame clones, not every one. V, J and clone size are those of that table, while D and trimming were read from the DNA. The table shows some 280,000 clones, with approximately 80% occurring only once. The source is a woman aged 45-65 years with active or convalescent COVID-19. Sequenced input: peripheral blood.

DNA of the CDR3: TGTGCCTGGAGTTTACAGGGAGGAAACACCATATATTTT. Translation: CAWSLQGGNTIYF. The V gene is TRBV30, the J gene TRBJ1-3, with D perhaps matching TRBD1 (6 bases). Germline CDR1 reads GTSNPN; CDR2 reads SVGIG (reference sequence). The CDR3 is 13 amino acids. V lost 2 bases, J lost 4 bases, and 9 bases lay in between.